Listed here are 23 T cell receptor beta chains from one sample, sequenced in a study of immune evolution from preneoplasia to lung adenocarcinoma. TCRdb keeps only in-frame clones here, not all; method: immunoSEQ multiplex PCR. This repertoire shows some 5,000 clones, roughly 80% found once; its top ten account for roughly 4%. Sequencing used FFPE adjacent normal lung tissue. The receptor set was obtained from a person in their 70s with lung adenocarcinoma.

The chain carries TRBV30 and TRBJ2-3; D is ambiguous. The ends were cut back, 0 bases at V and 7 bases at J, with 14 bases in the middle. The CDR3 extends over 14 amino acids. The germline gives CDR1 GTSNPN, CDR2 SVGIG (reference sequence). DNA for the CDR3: TGTGCCTGGAGTGTACAAGGTGTTCGGAATACGCAGTATTTT. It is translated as CAWSVQGVRNTQYF.

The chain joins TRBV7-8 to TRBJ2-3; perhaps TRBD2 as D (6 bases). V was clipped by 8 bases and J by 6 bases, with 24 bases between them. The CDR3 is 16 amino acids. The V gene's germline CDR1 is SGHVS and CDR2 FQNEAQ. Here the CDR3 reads CASSQRELAWPDTQYF. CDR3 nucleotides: TGTGCCAGCTCTCAAAGGGAGCTAGCGTGGCCCGATACGCAGTATTTT.

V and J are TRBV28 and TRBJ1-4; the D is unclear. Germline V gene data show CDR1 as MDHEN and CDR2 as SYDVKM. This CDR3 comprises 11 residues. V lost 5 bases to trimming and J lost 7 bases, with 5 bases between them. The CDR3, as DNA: TGTGCCAGCAGTCGGACTGAAAAACTGTTTTTT. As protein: CASSRTEKLFF.

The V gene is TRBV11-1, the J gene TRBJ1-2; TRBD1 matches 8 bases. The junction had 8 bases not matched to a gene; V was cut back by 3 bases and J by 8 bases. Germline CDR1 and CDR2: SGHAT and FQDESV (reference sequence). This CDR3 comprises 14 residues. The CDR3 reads CASSLSDRGGGYTF. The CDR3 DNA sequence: TGTGCCAGCAGCTTGAGCGACAGGGGCGGGGGCTACACCTTC.

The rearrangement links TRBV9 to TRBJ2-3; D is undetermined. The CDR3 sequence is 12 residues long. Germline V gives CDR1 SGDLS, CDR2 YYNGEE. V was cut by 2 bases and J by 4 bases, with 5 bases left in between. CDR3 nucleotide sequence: TGTGCCAGCAGCGTTAGGGCAGATACGCAGTATTTT. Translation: CASSVRADTQYF. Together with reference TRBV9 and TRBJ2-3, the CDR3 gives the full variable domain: DSGVTQTPKHLITATGQRVTLRCSPRSGDLSVYWYQQSLDQGLQFLIQYYNGEERAKGNILERFSAQQFPDLHSELNLSSLELGDSALYFCASSVRADTQYFGPGTRLTVL.

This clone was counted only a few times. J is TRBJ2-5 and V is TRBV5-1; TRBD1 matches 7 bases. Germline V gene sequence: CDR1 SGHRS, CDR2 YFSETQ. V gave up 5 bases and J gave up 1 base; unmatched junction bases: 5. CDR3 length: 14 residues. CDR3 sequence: CASRWQGVQETQYF. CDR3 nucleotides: TGCGCCAGCAGATGGCAGGGGGTCCAAGAGACCCAGTACTTC.

CDR3 coding DNA: TGCGCCAGCAGCTTGCCGGCGGGATCCCAAGAGACCCAGTACTTC. The encoded protein is CASSLPAGSQETQYF. The chain joins TRBV5-1 to TRBJ2-5; D is possibly TRBD2 (6 bases). This CDR3 has 15 amino acids. Germline values: CDR1 SGHRS, CDR2 YFSETQ. V lost 1 base, J lost 1 base, and 11 bases lay in between.

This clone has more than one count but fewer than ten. The CDR3 protein is CASSSPPSGEETQYF. CDR3 bases: TGTGCCAGCAGCTCCCCCCCTAGCGGGGAAGAGACCCAGTACTTC. This chain uses TRBV7-2 with TRBJ2-5; TRBD2 matches 9 bases. The CDR3 is 15 residues long. Germline-derived CDR1 and CDR2 are SGHTA and FQGNSA. The J segment lost 3 bases and the V segment lost 4 bases, leaving 6 bases of the junction unmatched.

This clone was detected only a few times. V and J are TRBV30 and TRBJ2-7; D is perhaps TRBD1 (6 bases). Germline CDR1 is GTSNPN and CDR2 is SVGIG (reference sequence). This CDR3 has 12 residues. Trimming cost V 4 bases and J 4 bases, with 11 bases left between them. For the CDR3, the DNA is TGTGCCTGGATGACAGGAACTTACGAGCAGTACTTC. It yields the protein CAWMTGTYEQYF.

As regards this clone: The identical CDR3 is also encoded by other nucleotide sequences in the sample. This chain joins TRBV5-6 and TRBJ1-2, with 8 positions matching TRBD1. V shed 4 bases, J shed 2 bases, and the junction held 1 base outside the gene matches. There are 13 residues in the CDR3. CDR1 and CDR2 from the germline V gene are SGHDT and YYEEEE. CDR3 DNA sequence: TGTGCCAGCAGCCGACAGGGGAACTATGGCTACACCTTC. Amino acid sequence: CASSRQGNYGYTF.

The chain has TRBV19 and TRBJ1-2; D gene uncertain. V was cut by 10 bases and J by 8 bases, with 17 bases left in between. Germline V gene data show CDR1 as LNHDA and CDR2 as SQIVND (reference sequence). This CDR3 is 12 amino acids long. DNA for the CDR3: TGTGCCACTTCAAGGGCGGGTGAAGGCTACACCTTC. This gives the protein CATSRAGEGYTF.

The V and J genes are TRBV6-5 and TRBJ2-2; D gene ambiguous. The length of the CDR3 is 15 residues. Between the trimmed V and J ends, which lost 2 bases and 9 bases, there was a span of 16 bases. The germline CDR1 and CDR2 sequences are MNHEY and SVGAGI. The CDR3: CASSYAPGRPRELFF. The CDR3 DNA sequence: TGTGCCAGCAGTTACGCCCCTGGACGGCCAAGGGAGCTGTTTTTT.

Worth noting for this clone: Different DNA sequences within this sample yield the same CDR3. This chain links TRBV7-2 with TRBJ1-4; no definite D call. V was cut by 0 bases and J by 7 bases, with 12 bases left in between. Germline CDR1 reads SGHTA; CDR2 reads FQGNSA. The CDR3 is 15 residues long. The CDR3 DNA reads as TGTGCCAGCAGCTTAGCGCGGGGTATGGGTGAAAAACTGTTTTTT. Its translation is CASSLARGMGEKLFF.

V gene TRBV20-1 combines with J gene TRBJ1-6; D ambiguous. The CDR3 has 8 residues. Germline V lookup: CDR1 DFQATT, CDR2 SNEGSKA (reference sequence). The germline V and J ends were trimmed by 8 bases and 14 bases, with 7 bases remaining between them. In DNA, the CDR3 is TGCAGTTCCCGGTCCCTCCACTTT. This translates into CSSRSLHF.

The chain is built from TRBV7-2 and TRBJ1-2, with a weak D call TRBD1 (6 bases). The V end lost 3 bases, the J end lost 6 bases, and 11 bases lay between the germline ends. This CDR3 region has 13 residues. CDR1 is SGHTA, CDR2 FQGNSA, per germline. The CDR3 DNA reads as TGTGCCAGCAGCTTCGCGGGACACGATGGCTACACCTTC. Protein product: CASSFAGHDGYTF.

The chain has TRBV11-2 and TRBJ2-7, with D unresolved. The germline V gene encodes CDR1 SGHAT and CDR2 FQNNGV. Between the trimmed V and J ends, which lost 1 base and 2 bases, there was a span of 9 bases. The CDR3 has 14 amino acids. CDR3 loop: CASSLVSTTYEQYF. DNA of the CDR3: TGTGCCAGCAGCTTAGTCAGTACCACCTACGAGCAGTACTTC.

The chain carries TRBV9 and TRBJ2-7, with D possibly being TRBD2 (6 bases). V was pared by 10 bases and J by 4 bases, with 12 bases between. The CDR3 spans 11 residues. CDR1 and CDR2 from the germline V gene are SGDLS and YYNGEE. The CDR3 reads CAGRRVYEQYF. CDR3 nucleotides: TGTGCCGGGAGGAGGGTGTACGAGCAGTACTTC.

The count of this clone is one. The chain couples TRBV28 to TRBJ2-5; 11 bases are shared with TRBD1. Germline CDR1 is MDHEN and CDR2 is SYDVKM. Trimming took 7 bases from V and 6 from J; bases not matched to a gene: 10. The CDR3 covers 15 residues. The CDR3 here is CASTSGQGDGKTQYF. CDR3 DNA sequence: TGTGCCAGCACCTCGGGACAGGGGGACGGGAAGACCCAGTACTTC.

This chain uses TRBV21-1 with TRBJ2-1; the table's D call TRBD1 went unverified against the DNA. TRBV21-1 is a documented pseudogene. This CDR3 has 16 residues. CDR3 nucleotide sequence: TGTGCCAGCAGCAAAGCGCGGCAGGGGGCGGTCAATGAGCAGTTCTTC. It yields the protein CASSKARQGAVNEQFF.

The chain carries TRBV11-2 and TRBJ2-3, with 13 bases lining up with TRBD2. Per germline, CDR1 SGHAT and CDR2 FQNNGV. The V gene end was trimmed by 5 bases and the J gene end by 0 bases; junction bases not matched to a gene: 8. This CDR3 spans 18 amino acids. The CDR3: CASSLRTSGSLSTDTQYF. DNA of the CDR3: TGTGCCAGCAGCCTCCGGACTAGCGGGAGCCTTAGCACAGATACGCAGTATTTT.

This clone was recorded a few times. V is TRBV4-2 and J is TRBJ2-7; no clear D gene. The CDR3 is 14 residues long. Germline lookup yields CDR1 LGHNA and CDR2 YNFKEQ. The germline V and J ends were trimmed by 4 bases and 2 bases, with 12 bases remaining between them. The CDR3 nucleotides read TGTGCCAGCAGCCTAGGCCTAACCACCTACGAGCAGTACTTC. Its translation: CASSLGLTTYEQYF.

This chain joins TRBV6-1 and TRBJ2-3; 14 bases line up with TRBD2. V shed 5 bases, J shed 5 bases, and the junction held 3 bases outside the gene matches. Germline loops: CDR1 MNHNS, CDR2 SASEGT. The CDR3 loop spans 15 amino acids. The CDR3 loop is CASSTGTSGGDTQYF. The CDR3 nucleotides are TGTGCCAGCAGTACTGGGACTAGCGGGGGAGATACGCAGTATTTT.

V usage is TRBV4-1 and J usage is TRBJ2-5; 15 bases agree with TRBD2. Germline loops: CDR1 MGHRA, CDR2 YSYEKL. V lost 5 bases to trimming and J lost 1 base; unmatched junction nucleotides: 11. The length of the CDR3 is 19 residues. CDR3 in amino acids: CASSAPGLAGGPGQETQYF. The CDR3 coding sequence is TGCGCCAGCAGCGCCCCCGGACTAGCGGGGGGGCCAGGCCAAGAGACCCAGTACTTC.